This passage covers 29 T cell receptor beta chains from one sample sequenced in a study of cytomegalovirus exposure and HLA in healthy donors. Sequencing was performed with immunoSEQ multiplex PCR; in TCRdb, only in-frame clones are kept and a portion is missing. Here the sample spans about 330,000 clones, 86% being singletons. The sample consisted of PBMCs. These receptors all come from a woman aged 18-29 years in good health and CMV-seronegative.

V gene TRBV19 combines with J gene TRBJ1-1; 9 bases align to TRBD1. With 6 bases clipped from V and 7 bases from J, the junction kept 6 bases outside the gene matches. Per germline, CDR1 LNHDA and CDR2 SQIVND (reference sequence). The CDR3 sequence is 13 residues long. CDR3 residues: CASSLDRGIEAFF. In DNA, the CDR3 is TGTGCCAGTAGCTTGGACAGGGGTATTGAAGCTTTCTTT.

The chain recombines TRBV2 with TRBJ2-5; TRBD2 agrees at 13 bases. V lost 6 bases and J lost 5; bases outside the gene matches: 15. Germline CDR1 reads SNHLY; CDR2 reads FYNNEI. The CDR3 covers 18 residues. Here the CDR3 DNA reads TGTGCCAGCAGGGCCACCCGGACTAGCGGGAGCCCCCGGGAGACCCAGTACTTC. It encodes CASRATRTSGSPRETQYF.

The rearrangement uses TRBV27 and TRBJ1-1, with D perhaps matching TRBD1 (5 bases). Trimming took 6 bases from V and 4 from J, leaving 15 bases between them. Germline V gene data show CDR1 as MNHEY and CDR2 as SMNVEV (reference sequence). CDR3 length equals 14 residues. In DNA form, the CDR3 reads TGTGCCAGCAGCAAGGGACTGACCGGCACTGAAGCTTTCTTT. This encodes CASSKGLTGTEAFF.

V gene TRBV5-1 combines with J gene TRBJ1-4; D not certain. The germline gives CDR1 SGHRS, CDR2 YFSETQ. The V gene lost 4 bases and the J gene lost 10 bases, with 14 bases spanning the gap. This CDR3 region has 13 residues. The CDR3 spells CASSRDQEGKLFF. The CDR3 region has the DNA TGCGCCAGCAGCCGGGATCAGGAGGGAAAACTGTTTTTT.

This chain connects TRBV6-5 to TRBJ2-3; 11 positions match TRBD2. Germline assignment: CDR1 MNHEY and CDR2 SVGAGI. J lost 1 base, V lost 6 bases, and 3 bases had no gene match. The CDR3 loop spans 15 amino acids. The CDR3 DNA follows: TGTGCCAGCAGCTGGGGACTAGCGGGCACAGATACGCAGTATTTT. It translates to CASSWGLAGTDTQYF.

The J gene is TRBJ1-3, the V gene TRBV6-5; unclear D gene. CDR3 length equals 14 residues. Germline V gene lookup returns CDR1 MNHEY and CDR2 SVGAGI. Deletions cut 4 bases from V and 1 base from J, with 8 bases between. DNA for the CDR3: TGTGCCAGCAGTTCCGGAGGGTCTGGAAACACCATATATTTT. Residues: CASSSGGSGNTIYF.

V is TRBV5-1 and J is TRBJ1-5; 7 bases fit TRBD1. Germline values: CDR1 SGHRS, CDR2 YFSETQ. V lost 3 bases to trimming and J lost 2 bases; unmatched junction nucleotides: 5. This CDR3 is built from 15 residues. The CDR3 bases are TGCGCCAGCAGCTGGGACAGTGGGGGCAATCAGCCCCAGCATTTT. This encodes CASSWDSGGNQPQHF. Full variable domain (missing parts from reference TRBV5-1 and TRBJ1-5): KAGVTQTPRYLIKTRGQQVTLSCSPISGHRSVSWYQQTPGQGLQFLFEYFSETQRNKGNFPGRFSGRQFSNSRSEMNVSTLELGDSALYLCASSWDSGGNQPQHFGDGTRLSIL.

The CDR3 nucleotides read TGCGCCAGCAGCTCCCGGACTAGCGGGAAGTCCTACAATGAGCAGTTCTTC. Protein product: CASSSRTSGKSYNEQFF. The chain combines TRBV5-1 with TRBJ2-1; TRBD2 aligns across 12 bases. Germline V lookup: CDR1 SGHRS, CDR2 YFSETQ. There are 17 residues in the CDR3. After removal of 3 bases from V and 1 base from J, the junction contained 5 bases not matched to a gene.

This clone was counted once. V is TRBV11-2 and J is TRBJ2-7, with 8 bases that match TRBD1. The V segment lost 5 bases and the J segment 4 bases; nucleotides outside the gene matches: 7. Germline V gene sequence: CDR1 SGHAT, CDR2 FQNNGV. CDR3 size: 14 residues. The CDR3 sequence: CASSPRTGIYEQYF. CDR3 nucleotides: TGTGCCAGCAGCCCAAGGACAGGGATATACGAGCAGTACTTC. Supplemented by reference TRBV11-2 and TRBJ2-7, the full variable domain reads EAGVAQSPRYKIIEKRQSVAFWCNPISGHATLYWYQQILGQGPKLLIQFQNNGVVDDSQLPKDRFSAERLKGVDSTLKIQPAKLEDSAVYLCASSPRTGIYEQYFGPGTRLTVT.

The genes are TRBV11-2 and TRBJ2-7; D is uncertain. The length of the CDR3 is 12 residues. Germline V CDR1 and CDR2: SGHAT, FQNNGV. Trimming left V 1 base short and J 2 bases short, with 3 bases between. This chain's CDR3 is CASSLGTYEQYF. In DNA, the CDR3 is TGTGCCAGCAGCTTAGGTACCTACGAGCAGTACTTC.

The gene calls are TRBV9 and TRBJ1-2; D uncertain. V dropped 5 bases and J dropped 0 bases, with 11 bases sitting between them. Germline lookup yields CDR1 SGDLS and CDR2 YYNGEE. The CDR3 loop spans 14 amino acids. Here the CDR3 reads CASSTPGANYGYTF. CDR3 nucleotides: TGTGCCAGCAGTACACCGGGAGCTAACTATGGCTACACCTTC.

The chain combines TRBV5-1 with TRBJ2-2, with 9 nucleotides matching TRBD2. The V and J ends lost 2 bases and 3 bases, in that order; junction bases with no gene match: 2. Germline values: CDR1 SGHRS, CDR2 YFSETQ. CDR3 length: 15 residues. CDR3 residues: CASSLAGGHTGELFF. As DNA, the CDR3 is TGCGCCAGCAGCTTAGCGGGAGGACACACCGGGGAGCTGTTTTTT. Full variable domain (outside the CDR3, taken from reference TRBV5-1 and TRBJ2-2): KAGVTQTPRYLIKTRGQQVTLSCSPISGHRSVSWYQQTPGQGLQFLFEYFSETQRNKGNFPGRFSGRQFSNSRSEMNVSTLELGDSALYLCASSLAGGHTGELFFGEGSRLTVL.

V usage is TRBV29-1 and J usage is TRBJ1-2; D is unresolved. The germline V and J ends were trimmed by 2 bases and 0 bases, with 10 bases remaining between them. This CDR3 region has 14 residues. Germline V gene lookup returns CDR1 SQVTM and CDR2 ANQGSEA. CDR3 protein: CSVESRISNYGYTF. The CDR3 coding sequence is TGCAGCGTTGAAAGCCGAATTTCTAACTATGGCTACACCTTC. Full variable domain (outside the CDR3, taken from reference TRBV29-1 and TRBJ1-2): SAVISQKPSRDICQRGTSLTIQCQVDSQVTMMFWYRQQPGQSLTLIATANQGSEATYESGFVIDKFPISRPNLTFSTLTVSNMSPEDSSIYLCSVESRISNYGYTFGSGTRLTVV.

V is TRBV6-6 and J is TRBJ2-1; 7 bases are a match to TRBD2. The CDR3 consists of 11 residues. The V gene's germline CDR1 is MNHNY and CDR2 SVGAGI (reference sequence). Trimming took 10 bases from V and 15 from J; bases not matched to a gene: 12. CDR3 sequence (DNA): TGTGCCATCTCTGGGGCGCGGGAGTGGTTCTTC. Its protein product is CAISGAREWFF.

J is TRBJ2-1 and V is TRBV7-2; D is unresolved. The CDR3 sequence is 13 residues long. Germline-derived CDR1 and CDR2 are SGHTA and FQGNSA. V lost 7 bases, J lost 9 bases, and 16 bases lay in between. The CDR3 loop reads CASTAYILSEQFF. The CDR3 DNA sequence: TGTGCCAGCACCGCTTACATTTTAAGTGAGCAGTTCTTC.

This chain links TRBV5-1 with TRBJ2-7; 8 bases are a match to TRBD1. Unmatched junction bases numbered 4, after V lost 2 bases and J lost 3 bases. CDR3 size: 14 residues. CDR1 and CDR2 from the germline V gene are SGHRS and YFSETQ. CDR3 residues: CASSLGQGDYEQYF. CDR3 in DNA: TGCGCCAGCAGCTTAGGACAGGGTGACTACGAGCAGTACTTC.

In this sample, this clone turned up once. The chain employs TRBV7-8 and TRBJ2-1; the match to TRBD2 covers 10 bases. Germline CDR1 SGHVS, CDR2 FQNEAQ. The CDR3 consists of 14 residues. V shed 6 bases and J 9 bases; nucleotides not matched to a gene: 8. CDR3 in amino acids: CASSRLAGVSEQFF. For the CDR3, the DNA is TGTGCCAGCAGTCGGCTAGCGGGAGTTAGTGAGCAGTTCTTC.

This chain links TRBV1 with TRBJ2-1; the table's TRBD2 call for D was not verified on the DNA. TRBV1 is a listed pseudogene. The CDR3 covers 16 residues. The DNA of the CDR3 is TGCACCAGCAGCCAAGTGGGACTAGTTTTCTACAATGAGCAGTTCTTC. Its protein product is CTSSQVGLVFYNEQFF.

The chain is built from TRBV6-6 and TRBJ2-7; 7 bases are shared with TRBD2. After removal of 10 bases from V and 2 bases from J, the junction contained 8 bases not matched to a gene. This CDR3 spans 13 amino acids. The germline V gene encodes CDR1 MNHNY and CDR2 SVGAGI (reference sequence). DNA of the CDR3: TGTGCCACCGCGGGGGACGGGGCCTACGAGCAGTACTTC. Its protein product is CATAGDGAYEQYF.

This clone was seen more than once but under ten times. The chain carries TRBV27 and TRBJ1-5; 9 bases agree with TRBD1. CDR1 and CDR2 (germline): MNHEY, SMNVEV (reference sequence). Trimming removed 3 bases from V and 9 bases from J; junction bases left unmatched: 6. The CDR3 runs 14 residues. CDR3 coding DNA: TGTGCCAGCAGTTTCGAGACAGGGGGATGGCCCCAGCATTTT. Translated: CASSFETGGWPQHF.

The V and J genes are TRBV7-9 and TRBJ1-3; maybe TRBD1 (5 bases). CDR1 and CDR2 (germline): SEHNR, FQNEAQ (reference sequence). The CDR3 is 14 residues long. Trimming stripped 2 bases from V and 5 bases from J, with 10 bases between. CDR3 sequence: CASSLPGDRNTIYF. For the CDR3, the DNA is TGTGCCAGCAGCTTACCGGGGGATAGAAACACCATATATTTT.

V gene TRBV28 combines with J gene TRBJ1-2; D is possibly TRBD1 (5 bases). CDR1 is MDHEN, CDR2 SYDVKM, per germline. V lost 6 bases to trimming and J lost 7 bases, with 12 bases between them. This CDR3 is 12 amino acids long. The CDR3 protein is CASSQGAIGYTF. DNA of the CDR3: TGTGCCAGCAGCCAGGGTGCGATTGGCTACACCTTC.

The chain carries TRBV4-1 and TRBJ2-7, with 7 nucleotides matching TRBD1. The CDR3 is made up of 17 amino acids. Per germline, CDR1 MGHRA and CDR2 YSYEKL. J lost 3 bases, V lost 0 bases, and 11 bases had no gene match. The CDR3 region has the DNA TGCGCCAGCAGCCAAGAAACCAGGACAGGATGGGACTACGAGCAGTACTTC. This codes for CASSQETRTGWDYEQYF.

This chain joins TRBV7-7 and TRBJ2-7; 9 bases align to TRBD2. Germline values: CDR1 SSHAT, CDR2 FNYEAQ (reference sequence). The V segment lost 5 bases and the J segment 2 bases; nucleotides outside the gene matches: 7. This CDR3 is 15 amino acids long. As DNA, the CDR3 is TGTGCCAGCAGCCGCGGGACTAGCCAAGCCTACGAGCAGTACTTC. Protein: CASSRGTSQAYEQYF. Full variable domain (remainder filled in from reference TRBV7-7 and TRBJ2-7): GAGVSQSPRYKVTKRGQDVTLRCDPISSHATLYWYQQALGQGPEFLTYFNYEAQPDKSGLPSDRFSAERPEGSISTLTIQRTEQRDSAMYRCASSRGTSQAYEQYFGPGTRLTVT.

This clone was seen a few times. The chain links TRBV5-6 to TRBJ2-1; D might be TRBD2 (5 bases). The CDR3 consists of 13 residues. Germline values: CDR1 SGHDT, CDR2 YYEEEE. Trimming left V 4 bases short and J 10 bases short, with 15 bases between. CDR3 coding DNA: TGTGCCAGCAGCGGTTTTAGCGTCCCCGAGCAGTTCTTC. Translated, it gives CASSGFSVPEQFF.

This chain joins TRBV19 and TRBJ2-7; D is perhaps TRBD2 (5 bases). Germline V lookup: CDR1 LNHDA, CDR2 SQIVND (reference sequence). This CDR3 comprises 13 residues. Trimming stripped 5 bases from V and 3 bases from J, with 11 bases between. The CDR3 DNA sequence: TGTGCCAGTAGTCCGCGGGCCAGCTACGAGCAGTACTTC. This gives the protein CASSPRASYEQYF. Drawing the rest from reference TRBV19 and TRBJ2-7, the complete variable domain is DGGITQSPKYLFRKEGQNVTLSCEQNLNHDAMYWYRQDPGQGLRLIYYSQIVNDFQKGDIAEGYSVSREKKESFPLTVTSAQKNPTAFYLCASSPRASYEQYFGPGTRLTVT.

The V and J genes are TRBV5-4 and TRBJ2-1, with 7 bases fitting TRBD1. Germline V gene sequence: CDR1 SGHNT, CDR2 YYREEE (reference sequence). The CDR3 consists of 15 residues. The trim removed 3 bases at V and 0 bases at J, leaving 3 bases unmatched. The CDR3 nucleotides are TGTGCCAGCAGCTCACCAGGGGGCTCCTACAATGAGCAGTTCTTC. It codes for CASSSPGGSYNEQFF.

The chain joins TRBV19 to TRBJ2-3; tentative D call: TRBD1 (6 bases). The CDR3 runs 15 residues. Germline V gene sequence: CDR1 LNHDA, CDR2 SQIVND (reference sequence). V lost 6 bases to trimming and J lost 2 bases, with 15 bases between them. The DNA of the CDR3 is TGTGCCAGTAGAACAAGCGACAGGAACACAGATACGCAGTATTTT. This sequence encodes CASRTSDRNTDTQYF.

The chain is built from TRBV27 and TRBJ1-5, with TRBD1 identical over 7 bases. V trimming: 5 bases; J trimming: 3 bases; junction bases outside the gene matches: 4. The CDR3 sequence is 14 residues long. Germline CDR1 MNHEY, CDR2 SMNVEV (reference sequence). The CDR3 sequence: CASSRDRDNQPQHF. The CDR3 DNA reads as TGTGCCAGCAGTCGAGACAGGGACAATCAGCCCCAGCATTTT.